A selection of T cell receptor beta chains follows, all from one sample in a study of OX40 agonist ivuxolimab in advanced cancers. The table came from immunoSEQ multiplex PCR; TCRdb's copy has only in-frame clones and leaves some out. The repertoire has roughly 67,000 clones, more than 75% of them found once; the top ten carry approximately 0.39%. The sample consisted of CD4+ or CD8+ T cells sorted from blood, taken in a trial of the OX40 agonist ivuxolimab. These receptors originate from an adult with an advanced solid tumor such as melanoma, head and neck, liver or kidney cancer. Each CDR3 is given with its conserved first and last residue. Rows give clone size only sometimes, using once, few, many, or a class for an expanded clone.

clone size: -; V gene: TRBV18; CDR3 protein: CASRPPSSGGASSTDTQYF
clone size: -; V gene: TRBV5-8; CDR3 protein: CASSLAGGYYGYTF
clone size: few; V gene: TRBV25-1; CDR3 protein: CASQGGYNSPLHF
clone size: -; V gene: TRBV4-1; CDR3 protein: CASSQDPVDRVISGANVLTF
clone size: once; V gene: TRBV13; CDR3 protein: CASSLTDYGYTF
clone size: -; V gene: TRBV2; CDR3 protein: CASISGGTYEQYF
clone size: -; V gene: TRBV5-4; CDR3 protein: CASSLRQGGTYEQYF
clone size: -; V gene: TRBV5-6; CDR3 protein: CASSPDPTEDYGYTF
clone size: -; V gene: TRBV2; CDR3 protein: CASLPQGLNTEAFF
clone size: -; V gene: TRBV10-3; CDR3 protein: CATGASGGYTF
clone size: -; V gene: TRBV27; CDR3 protein: CASSLLGGSGIAEAFF
clone size: -; V gene: TRBV11-2; CDR3 protein: CASSSQGTETYYGYTF
clone size: -; V gene: TRBV11-2; CDR3 protein: CASSRTGTENEKLFF
clone size: -; V gene: TRBV5-4; CDR3 protein: CASSQDQGSHEQYF
clone size: -; V gene: TRBV7-9; CDR3 protein: CASLQAGGLTEQFF
clone size: -; V gene: TRBV21-1; CDR3 protein: CASSKDCRSGGPPVDTQYF
clone size: once; V gene: TRBV9; CDR3 protein: CASSGPPGRGVEKLFF
clone size: -; V gene: TRBV6-1; CDR3 protein: CASSVWAGHTEAFF
clone size: -; V gene: TRBV18; CDR3 protein: CASSLTGIGNEQFF
clone size: -; V gene: TRBV10-2; CDR3 protein: CASRGGASTEAFF
clone size: -; V gene: TRBV7-7; CDR3 protein: CASSPVGEGGELFF
clone size: -; V gene: TRBV7-8; CDR3 protein: CASSLAPRMNTEAFF
clone size: -; V gene: TRBV2; CDR3 protein: CASRGTGSDNSPLHF
clone size: -; V gene: TRBV27; CDR3 protein: CASSLVGALTDTQYF
clone size: -; V gene: TRBV7-3; CDR3 protein: CASSLRLAGRDTQYF
clone size: once; V gene: TRBV5-1; CDR3 protein: CASSQEGRAGANVLTF
clone size: -; V gene: TRBV6-5; CDR3 protein: CASHGRDSGNTIYF
clone size: once; V gene: TRBV6-1; CDR3 protein: CASTLVRGPNSPLHF
clone size: -; V gene: TRBV7-2; CDR3 protein: CASSLATSGFAETQYF
clone size: -; V gene: TRBV6-5; CDR3 protein: CASSSTGTGGDTQYF
clone size: -; V gene: TRBV9; CDR3 protein: CASSAGSSRTEAFF
clone size: -; V gene: TRBV11-2; CDR3 protein: CASSFLVGELFF
clone size: -; V gene: TRBV5-1; CDR3 protein: CASSLAQRGQGGLLFF
clone size: -; V gene: TRBV7-2; CDR3 protein: CASSVGQAQTGELFF
clone size: -; V gene: TRBV30; CDR3 protein: CAWTPGGAGYGYTF
clone size: -; V gene: TRBV6-1; CDR3 protein: CATKILGQTNTEAFF
clone size: -; V gene: TRBV19; CDR3 protein: CASSIDYRAGDADYGYTF
clone size: -; V gene: TRBV30; CDR3 protein: CAWSHAGTRTYGYTF
clone size: -; V gene: TRBV30; CDR3 protein: CAWSSSPGYTF
clone size: -; V gene: TRBV6-1; CDR3 protein: CASSEEGGPQPQHF
clone size: -; V gene: TRBV18; CDR3 protein: CASSLDSSGANVLTF
clone size: -; V gene: TRBV7-9; CDR3 protein: CASSMIAGGLGETQYF
clone size: few; V gene: TRBV21-1; CDR3 protein: CASSKKRPGQGACEQYF
clone size: -; V gene: TRBV23-1; CDR3 protein: CASSQFFRTGLDEQFF
clone size: few; V gene: TRBV4-1; CDR3 protein: CASSQASAPGGLSYNEQFF
clone size: -; V gene: TRBV15; CDR3 protein: CATSRDQGSSYEQYF
clone size: once; V gene: TRBV7-6; CDR3 protein: CASSYLRGSSTDTQYF
clone size: few; V gene: TRBV6-5; CDR3 protein: CASSYRGTSGGTQYF
clone size: -; V gene: TRBV19; CDR3 protein: CASREGVYNSPLHF
clone size: -; V gene: TRBV5-1; CDR3 protein: CASSLVSPIRQGGSPLHF
clone size: -; V gene: TRBV11-2; CDR3 protein: CASSREGTGGSEQYF
clone size: -; V gene: TRBV5-1; CDR3 protein: CASSATGSQETQYF
clone size: -; V gene: TRBV19; CDR3 protein: CASSSTLETQYF
clone size: -; V gene: TRBV6-5; CDR3 protein: CASSYTAQGANYGYTF
clone size: -; V gene: TRBV10-3; CDR3 protein: CAITGSSESYGYTF
clone size: -; V gene: TRBV10-3; CDR3 protein: CAITGTENQPQHF
clone size: once; V gene: TRBV25-1; CDR3 protein: CASSPTRAGKDGYTF
clone size: -; V gene: TRBV10-1; CDR3 protein: CASQQGRTGELFF
clone size: medium-sized; V gene: TRBV7-9; CDR3 protein: CASSFLAPYEQYF